Listed here are 13 T cell receptor beta chains from one sample, sequenced in a study of cytomegalovirus exposure and HLA in healthy donors (dated by TCRdb to 2016 to 2017). Receptor amplification or capture employed the immunoSEQ multiplex PCR assay. A mixture of 60 forward primers for TCR Vbeta segments and 13 reverse primers for TCR Jbeta segments was used in the multiplex PCR. TCRdb mirrors the immuneACCESS table, restricted to in-frame sequences. Some clones are absent from its copies; in checked studies, under half trace to an unresolved V gene, and the reason for the others is unknown. This sample holds 150,000 to 200,000 clones; 80% to 85% were observed only once. The ten largest clonotypes hold about 2% of the sample. The sequencing sample was made of PBMCs. All receptors come from a human donor in good health.

The chain combines TRBV27 with TRBJ1-4, with D unclear. Trimming took 11 bases from V and 5 from J, leaving 21 bases between them. This CDR3 comprises 15 residues. Germline CDR1 MNHEY, CDR2 SMNVEV (reference sequence). Here the CDR3 reads CAFELRGTKNEKLFF. In DNA, the CDR3 is TGTGCCTTTGAGCTGCGGGGAACGAAGAATGAAAAACTGTTTTTT.

The J gene is TRBJ2-1, the V gene TRBV29-1, with D unclear. The CDR3 runs to 13 residues. The V gene lost 7 bases and the J gene lost 0 bases, with 10 bases spanning the gap. The germline CDR1 and CDR2 sequences are SQVTM and ANQGSEA. The CDR3: CSATSVSYNEQFF. CDR3 DNA: TGCAGCGCGACTTCGGTCTCCTACAATGAGCAGTTCTTC.

The chain links TRBV6-5 to TRBJ2-7, with 11 bases matching TRBD1. From germline, CDR1 is MNHEY and CDR2 SVGAGI. This CDR3 contains 15 residues. Unmatched junction bases numbered 7, after V lost 4 bases and J lost 5 bases. The CDR3 DNA follows: TGTGCCAGCAGTTCCGGACAGGGGGCGGTGGACGAGCAGTACTTC. As protein: CASSSGQGAVDEQYF.

This chain joins TRBV5-1 and TRBJ1-2; D perhaps matches TRBD1 (5 bases). The germline V gene has CDR1 SGHRS and CDR2 YFSETQ. With 0 bases removed from V and 2 bases from J, the gap between germline ends came to 14 bases. The CDR3 covers 16 residues. The CDR3 region is CASSLAGGTGNYGYTF. The CDR3 coding sequence is TGCGCCAGCAGCTTGGCCGGGGGGACTGGGAACTATGGCTACACCTTC.

As regards this clone: Its ends do not fully match the called genes, so a read error is possible. The rearrangement uses TRBV7-9 and TRBJ1-1; no clear D. The germline CDR1 and CDR2 sequences are SEHNR and FQNEAQ (reference sequence). This CDR3 region has 18 residues. The CDR3 spells CSSPDAAGLGQAITEAFF. In DNA form, the CDR3 reads TGTTCCAGCCCCGATGCGGCGGGTCTTGGGCAGGCGATCACTGAAGCTTTCTTT.

This sequence joins TRBV6-5 and TRBJ1-1; no clear D. V lost 7 bases, J lost 2 bases, and 8 bases lay in between. CDR3 length: 12 amino acids. Germline CDR1 is MNHEY and CDR2 is SVGAGI. The CDR3 here is CASNRPNTEAFF. The CDR3 nucleotides are TGTGCCAGCAACAGACCTAACACTGAAGCTTTCTTT.

This chain uses TRBV6-5 with TRBJ2-5; 7 bases align to TRBD1. V lost 8 bases, J lost 4 bases, and 1 base stayed unmatched. The CDR3 spans 11 residues. The V gene's germline CDR1 is MNHEY and CDR2 SVGAGI. The CDR3 bases are TGTGCCAGCTCAGGGGGAGAGACCCAGTACTTC. The encoded protein is CASSGGETQYF.

This sequence joins TRBV5-4 and TRBJ2-7; 13 positions agree with TRBD2. This CDR3 comprises 16 residues. Germline lookup yields CDR1 SGHNT and CDR2 YYREEE (reference sequence). The junction had 12 bases not matched to a gene; V was cut back by 5 bases and J by 7 bases. The CDR3 nucleotides are TGTGCCAGCAGGCAAACTAGCGGGGGGGTAGGGTGGGAGCAGTACTTC. Amino acids: CASRQTSGGVGWEQYF.

The chain combines TRBV11-2 with TRBJ1-1; D is unclear. Between the trimmed V and J ends, which lost 3 bases and 2 bases, there was a span of 10 bases. From germline, CDR1 is SGHAT and CDR2 FQNNGV. CDR3 length: 14 residues. CDR3 nucleotide sequence: TGTGCCAGCAGCTTCGCGGTATACAACACTGAAGCTTTCTTT. Encoded protein: CASSFAVYNTEAFF.

CDR3: CASSYSETRLEEQYF. The CDR3 DNA is TGTGCCAGCAGTTACTCTGAGACTCGGCTGGAAGAGCAGTACTTC. The chain uses TRBV6-6 and TRBJ2-7; D is undetermined. The CDR3 totals 15 residues. In germline, CDR1 is MNHNY, CDR2 SVGAGI (reference sequence). Trimming shortened V by 0 bases and J by 7 bases, and 16 bases separated the two germline ends.

The genes are TRBV27 and TRBJ2-1, with 12 bases aligning to TRBD2. V lost 3 bases, J lost 9 bases, and 9 bases stayed unmatched. Per the germline V gene, CDR1 is MNHEY and CDR2 is SMNVEV (reference sequence). This CDR3 comprises 16 residues. Written as DNA, the CDR3 is TGTGCCAGCAGTTTTACTAGCGGGGGGCCGAGAGTTGAGCAGTTCTTC. This gives the protein CASSFTSGGPRVEQFF.

The chain joins TRBV19 to TRBJ2-1; the match to TRBD1 covers 7 bases. V shed 4 bases, J shed 5 bases, and the junction held 5 bases outside the gene matches. In germline, CDR1 is LNHDA, CDR2 SQIVND (reference sequence). The CDR3 extends over 14 amino acids. CDR3 protein: CASSRDRVDNEQFF. CDR3 nucleotide sequence: TGTGCCAGTAGTAGAGACAGGGTCGACAATGAGCAGTTCTTC.

The rearrangement links TRBV6-1 to TRBJ2-7; D is perhaps TRBD2 (5 bases). Trimming took off 1 base at V and 5 bases at J, with 12 bases between the two ends. CDR1 MNHNS and CDR2 SASEGT come from the germline V gene. This CDR3 region has 14 residues. This CDR3 is CASSEGTGTDEQYF. The CDR3, as DNA: TGTGCCAGCAGTGAAGGGACGGGAACTGACGAGCAGTACTTC.